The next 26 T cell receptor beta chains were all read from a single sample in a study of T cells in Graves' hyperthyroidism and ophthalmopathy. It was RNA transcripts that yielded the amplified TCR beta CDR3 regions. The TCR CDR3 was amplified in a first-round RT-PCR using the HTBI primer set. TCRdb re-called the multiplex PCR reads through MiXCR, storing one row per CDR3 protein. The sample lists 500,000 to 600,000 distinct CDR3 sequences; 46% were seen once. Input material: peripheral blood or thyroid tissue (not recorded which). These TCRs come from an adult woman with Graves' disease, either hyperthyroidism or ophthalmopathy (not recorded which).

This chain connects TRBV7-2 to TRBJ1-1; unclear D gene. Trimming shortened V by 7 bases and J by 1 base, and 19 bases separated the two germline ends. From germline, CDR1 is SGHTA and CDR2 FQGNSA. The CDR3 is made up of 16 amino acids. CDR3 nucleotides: TGTGCCAGCACCCAACGAGGCGTTTTGGGGAACACTGAAGCTTTCTTT. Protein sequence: CASTQRGVLGNTEAFF.

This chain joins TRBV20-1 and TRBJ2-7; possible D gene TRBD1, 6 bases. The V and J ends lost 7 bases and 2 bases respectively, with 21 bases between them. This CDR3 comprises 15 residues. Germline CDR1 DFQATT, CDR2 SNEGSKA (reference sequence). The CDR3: CSVSKGRGITYEQYF. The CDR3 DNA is TGCAGTGTTTCCAAGGGCAGGGGAATCACCTACGAGCAGTACTTC.

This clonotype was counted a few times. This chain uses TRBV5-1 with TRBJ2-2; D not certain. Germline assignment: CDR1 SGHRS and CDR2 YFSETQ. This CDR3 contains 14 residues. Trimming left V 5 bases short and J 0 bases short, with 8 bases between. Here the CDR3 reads CASSPEANTGELFF. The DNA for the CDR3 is TGCGCCAGCAGTCCGGAAGCGAACACCGGGGAGCTGTTTTTT.

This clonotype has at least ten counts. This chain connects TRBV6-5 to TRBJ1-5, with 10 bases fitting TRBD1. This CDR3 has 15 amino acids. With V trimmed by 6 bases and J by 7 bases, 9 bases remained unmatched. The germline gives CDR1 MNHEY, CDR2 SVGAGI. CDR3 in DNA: TGTGCCAGCAGATCGGGACAGGGGAACGTCCAGCCCCAGCATTTT. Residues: CASRSGQGNVQPQHF.

The DNA of the CDR3 is TGTGCCAGCAGCGGGTCGAGGGCTAACACTGAAGCTTTCTTT. Translating it yields CASSGSRANTEAFF. The genes are TRBV9 and TRBJ1-1, with D unclear. The CDR3 is 14 residues long. Germline CDR1 is SGDLS and CDR2 is YYNGEE. V lost 3 bases, J lost 2 bases, and 11 bases lay in between.

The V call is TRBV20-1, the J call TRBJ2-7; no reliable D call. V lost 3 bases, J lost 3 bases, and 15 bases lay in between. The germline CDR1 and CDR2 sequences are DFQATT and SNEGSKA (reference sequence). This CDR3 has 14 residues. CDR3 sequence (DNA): TGCAGTGCTAGTCACCAAATGGGCAGCTACGAGCAGTACTTC. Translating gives CSASHQMGSYEQYF.

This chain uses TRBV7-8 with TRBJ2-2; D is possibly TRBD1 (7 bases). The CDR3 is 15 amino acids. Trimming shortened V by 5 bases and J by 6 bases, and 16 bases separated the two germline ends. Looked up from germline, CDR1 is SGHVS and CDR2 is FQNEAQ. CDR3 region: CASSQRRGRSGELFF. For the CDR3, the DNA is TGTGCCAGCAGCCAGAGGAGGGGGCGCTCCGGGGAGCTGTTTTTT.

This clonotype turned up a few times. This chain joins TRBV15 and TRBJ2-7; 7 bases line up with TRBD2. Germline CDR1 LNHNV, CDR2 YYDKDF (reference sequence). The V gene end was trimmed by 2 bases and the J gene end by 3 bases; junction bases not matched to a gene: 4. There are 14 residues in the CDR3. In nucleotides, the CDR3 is TGTGCCACCAGCAGAAACCGGGACTACTACGAGCAGTACTTC. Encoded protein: CATSRNRDYYEQYF.

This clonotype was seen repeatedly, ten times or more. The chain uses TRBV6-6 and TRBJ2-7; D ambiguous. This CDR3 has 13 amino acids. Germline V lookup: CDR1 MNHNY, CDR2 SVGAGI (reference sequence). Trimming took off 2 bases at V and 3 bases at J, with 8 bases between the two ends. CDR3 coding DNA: TGTGCCAGCAGTTACCTCTACCTCTACGAGCAGTACTTC. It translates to CASSYLYLYEQYF.

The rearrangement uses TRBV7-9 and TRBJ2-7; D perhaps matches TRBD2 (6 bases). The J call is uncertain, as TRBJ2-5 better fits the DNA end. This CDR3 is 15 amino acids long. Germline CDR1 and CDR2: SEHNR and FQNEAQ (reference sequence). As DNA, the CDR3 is TGTGCCAGCAGCTCTGACGGGGGTTCGGAGGAGACCCAGTACTTC. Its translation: CASSSDGGSEETQYF.

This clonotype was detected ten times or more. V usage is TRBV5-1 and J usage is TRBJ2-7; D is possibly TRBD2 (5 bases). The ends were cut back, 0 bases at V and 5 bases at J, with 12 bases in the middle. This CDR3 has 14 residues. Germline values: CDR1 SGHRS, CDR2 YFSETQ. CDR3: CASSLGLAIDEQYF. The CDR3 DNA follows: TGCGCCAGCAGCTTGGGGTTAGCGATCGACGAGCAGTACTTC. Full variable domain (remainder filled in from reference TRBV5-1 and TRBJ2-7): KAGVTQTPRYLIKTRGQQVTLSCSPISGHRSVSWYQQTPGQGLQFLFEYFSETQRNKGNFPGRFSGRQFSNSRSEMNVSTLELGDSALYLCASSLGLAIDEQYFGPGTRLTVT.

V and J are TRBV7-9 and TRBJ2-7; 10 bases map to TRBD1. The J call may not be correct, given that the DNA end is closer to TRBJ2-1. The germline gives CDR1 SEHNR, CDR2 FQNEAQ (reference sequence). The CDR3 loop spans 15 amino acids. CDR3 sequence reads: CASSHDRGRGDEQFF. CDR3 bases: TGTGCCAGCAGCCACGACAGGGGGCGCGGGGACGAGCAGTTCTTC.

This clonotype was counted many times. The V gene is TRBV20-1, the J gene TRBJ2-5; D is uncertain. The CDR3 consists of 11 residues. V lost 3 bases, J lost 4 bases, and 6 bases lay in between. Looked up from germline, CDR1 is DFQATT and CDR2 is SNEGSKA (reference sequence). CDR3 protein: CSARGRETQYF. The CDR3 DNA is TGCAGTGCTAGGGGCCGAGAGACCCAGTACTTC.

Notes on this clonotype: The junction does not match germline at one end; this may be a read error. The CDR3 loop reads CSARLTPYF. CDR3 in DNA: TGCAGTGCTAGGTTGACCCCGTACTTC. The V and J genes are TRBV20-1 and TRBJ2-5; D is unclear. The germline CDR1 and CDR2 sequences are DFQATT and SNEGSKA (reference sequence). CDR3 size: 9 residues.

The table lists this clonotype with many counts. The CDR3 protein is CASSHTNRGQNYGYTF. In DNA, the CDR3 is TGCGCCAGCAGCCATACCAACAGGGGACAGAACTATGGCTACACCTTC. This chain connects TRBV4-1 to TRBJ1-2; 7 nucleotides align to TRBD1. The junction had 9 bases not matched to a gene; V was cut back by 3 bases and J by 2 bases. CDR3 size: 16 residues. The germline V gene encodes CDR1 MGHRA and CDR2 YSYEKL.

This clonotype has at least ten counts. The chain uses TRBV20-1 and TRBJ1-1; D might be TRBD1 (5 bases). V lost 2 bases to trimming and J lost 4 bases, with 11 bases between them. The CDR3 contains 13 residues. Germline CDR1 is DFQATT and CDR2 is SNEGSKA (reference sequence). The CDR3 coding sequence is TGCAGTGCTAGAATCCAGGGTTCCACTGAAGCTTTCTTT. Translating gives CSARIQGSTEAFF.

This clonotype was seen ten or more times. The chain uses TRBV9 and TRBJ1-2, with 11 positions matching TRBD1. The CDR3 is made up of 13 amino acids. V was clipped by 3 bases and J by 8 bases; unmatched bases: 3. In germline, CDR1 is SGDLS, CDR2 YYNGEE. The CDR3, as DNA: TGTGCCAGCAGCGGGACAGGGGGCGGAGGCTACACCTTC. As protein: CASSGTGGGGYTF.

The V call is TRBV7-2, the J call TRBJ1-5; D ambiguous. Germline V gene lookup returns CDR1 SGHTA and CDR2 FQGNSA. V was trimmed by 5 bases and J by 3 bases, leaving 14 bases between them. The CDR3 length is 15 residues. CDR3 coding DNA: TGTGCCAGCAGCGTTGTCGTGCAGGTCAATCAGCCCCAGCATTTT. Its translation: CASSVVVQVNQPQHF.

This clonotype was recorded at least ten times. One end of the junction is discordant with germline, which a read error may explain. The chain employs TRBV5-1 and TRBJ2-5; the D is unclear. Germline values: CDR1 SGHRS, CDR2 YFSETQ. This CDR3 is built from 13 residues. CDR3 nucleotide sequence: TGTGCCAGCAGCCCTGGTCCCGGGGAGACCCAGTACTTC. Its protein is CASSPGPGETQYF. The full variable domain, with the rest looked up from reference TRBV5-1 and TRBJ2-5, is KAGVTQTPRYLIKTRGQQVTLSCSPISGHRSVSWYQQTPGQGLQFLFEYFSETQRNKGNFPGRFSGRQFSNSRSEMNVSTLELGDSALYLCASSPGPGETQYFGPGTRLLVL.

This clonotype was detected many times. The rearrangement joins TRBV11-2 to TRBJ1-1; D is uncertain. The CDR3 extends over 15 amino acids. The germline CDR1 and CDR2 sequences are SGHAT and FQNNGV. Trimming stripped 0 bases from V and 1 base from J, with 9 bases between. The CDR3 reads CASSLDRAANTEAFF. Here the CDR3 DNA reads TGTGCCAGCAGCTTAGACCGGGCAGCGAACACTGAAGCTTTCTTT.

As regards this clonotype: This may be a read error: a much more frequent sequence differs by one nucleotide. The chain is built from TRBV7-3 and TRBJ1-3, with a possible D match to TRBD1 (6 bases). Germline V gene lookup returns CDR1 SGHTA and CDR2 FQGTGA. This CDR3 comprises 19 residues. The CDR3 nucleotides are TGTGCCAACAGCTTAACGCTGGTCAGGGGAATAATCTCTGGAAACACCATATATTTT. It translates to CANSLTLVRGIISGNTIYF.

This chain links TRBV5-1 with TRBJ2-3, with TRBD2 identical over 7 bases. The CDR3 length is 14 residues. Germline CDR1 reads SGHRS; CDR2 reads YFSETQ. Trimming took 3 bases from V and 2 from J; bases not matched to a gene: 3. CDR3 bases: TGCGCCAGCAGCTCCGCGGGAGCCACAGATACGCAGTATTTT. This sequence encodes CASSSAGATDTQYF.

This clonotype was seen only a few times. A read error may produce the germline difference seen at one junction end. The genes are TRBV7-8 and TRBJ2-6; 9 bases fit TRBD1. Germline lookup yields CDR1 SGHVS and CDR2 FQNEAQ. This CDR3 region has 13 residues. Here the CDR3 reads CASSLREGQGYAF. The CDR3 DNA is TGTGCCAGCAGCTTGAGGGAGGGACAGGGTTACGCTTTC.

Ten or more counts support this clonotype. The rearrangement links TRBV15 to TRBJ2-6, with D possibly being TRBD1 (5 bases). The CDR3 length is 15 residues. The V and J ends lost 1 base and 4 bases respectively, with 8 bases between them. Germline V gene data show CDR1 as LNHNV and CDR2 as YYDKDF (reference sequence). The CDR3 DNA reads TGTGCCACCAGCAGAGCAGGGCGCGGGGCCAACGTCCTGACTTTC. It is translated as CATSRAGRGANVLTF.

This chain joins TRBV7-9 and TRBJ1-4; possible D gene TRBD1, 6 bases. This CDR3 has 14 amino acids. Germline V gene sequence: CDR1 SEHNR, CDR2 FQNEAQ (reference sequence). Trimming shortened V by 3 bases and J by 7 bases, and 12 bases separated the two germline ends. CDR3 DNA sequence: TGTGCCAGCAGCTTCTCAGGGGACCTTGAAAAACTGTTTTTT. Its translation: CASSFSGDLEKLFF. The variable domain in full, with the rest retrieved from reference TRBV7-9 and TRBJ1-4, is DTGVSQNPRHKITKRGQNVTFRCDPISEHNRLYWYRQTLGQGPEFLTYFQNEAQLEKSRLLSDRFSAERPKGSFSTLEIQRTEQGDSAMYLCASSFSGDLEKLFFGSGTQLSVL.

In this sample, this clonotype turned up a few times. In DNA form, the CDR3 reads TGCGCCAGCAGCCAAGATAGGGACAGGGGGTATGGCTACACCTTC. Residues: CASSQDRDRGYGYTF. The chain combines TRBV4-1 with TRBJ1-2; 11 bases match TRBD1. This CDR3 is 15 amino acids long. J lost 5 bases, V lost 0 bases, and 2 bases had no gene match. Germline CDR1 is MGHRA and CDR2 is YSYEKL.